A single sample is the source of the 12 T cell receptor beta chains below, sequenced in a study of regulatory T cells in long-lasting Graves disease. Construction of TCR beta libraries relied on iRepertoire HTBI primers and on Arm-PCR targeting CDR3 regions. Using its own MiXCR run on the multiplex PCR reads, TCRdb lists one record per CDR3 protein. Here the sample spans a few hundred thousand distinct CDR3 sequences, roughly 15% being singletons. Time point indicated: newly diagnosed GD, antithyroid drugs for less than 3 months. Researchers made the TCR library from RNA that was extracted from PBMCs. Another study also made use of these data, one on T cells in Graves' hyperthyroidism and ophthalmopathy.

Material: peripheral blood mononuclear cells (PBMCs), obtained at new diagnosis, from a patient treated with antithyroid drugs. The receptors here all came from a woman aged 18 to 35 with Graves disease.

This clonotype was seen many times. The gene calls are TRBV28 and TRBJ1-5; D unresolved. The CDR3 has 12 residues. Trimming left V 6 bases short and J 3 bases short, with 6 bases between. Germline V gene sequence: CDR1 MDHEN, CDR2 SYDVKM. The CDR3 reads CASSLPNQPQHF. The DNA of the CDR3 is TGTGCCAGCAGCTTACCCAATCAGCCCCAGCATTTT.

The chain links TRBV6-1 to TRBJ2-2; no clear D. V was trimmed by 2 bases and J by 9 bases, leaving 10 bases between them. In germline, CDR1 is MNHNS, CDR2 SASEGT. CDR3 length: 13 amino acids. The CDR3 sequence: CASSEWKGRELFF. The CDR3 DNA is TGTGCCAGCAGTGAATGGAAGGGCCGGGAGCTGTTTTTT.

The sample holds many counts of this clonotype. CDR3 sequence: CASSSGGGTYEQYF. As DNA, the CDR3 is TGTGCCAGCAGCTCCGGCGGGGGTACCTACGAGCAGTACTTC. The chain carries TRBV7-8 and TRBJ2-7; TRBD2 aligns across 7 bases. With 4 bases clipped from V and 2 bases from J, the junction kept 5 bases outside the gene matches. This CDR3 region has 14 residues. Germline-derived CDR1 and CDR2 are SGHVS and FQNEAQ.

This rearrangement joins TRBV6-1 to TRBJ1-6; D is unresolved. Deletions cut 4 bases from V and 8 bases from J, with 9 bases between. The CDR3 is 13 residues long. From germline, CDR1 is MNHNS and CDR2 SASEGT. The CDR3 DNA follows: TGTGCCAGCAGTGCCCTCCTCGATTCACCCCTCCACTTT. This sequence encodes CASSALLDSPLHF.

The chain employs TRBV6-1 and TRBJ2-3, with D unclear. Trimming pared 6 bases from V and 4 bases from J, leaving 8 bases between. The germline V gene encodes CDR1 MNHNS and CDR2 SASEGT. This CDR3 has 12 amino acids. CDR3 sequence: CASSLHADTQYF. The CDR3 bases are TGTGCCAGCAGCCTTCATGCAGATACGCAGTATTTT.

This clonotype was picked up many times. The chain couples TRBV30 to TRBJ1-4; D remains ambiguous. Trimming took 3 bases from V and 0 from J, leaving 11 bases between them. CDR1 is GTSNPN, CDR2 SVGIG, per germline (reference sequence). This CDR3 contains 15 residues. The CDR3 region has the DNA TGTGCCTGGAGCCCCTCACGAGCAACTAATGAAAAACTGTTTTTT. It encodes CAWSPSRATNEKLFF. The entire variable domain, with the rest obtained from reference TRBV30 and TRBJ1-4, is as follows: SQTIHQWPATLVQPVGSPLSLECTVEGTSNPNLYWYRQAAGRGLQLLFYSVGIGQISSEVPQNLSASRPQDRQFILSSKKLLLSDSGFYLCAWSPSRATNEKLFFGSGTQLSVL.

This clonotype was detected many times. The V and J genes are TRBV28 and TRBJ2-3; D may be TRBD1 (5 bases). Germline CDR1 reads MDHEN; CDR2 reads SYDVKM. The germline V and J ends were trimmed by 2 bases and 2 bases, with 11 bases remaining between them. This CDR3 has 15 residues. For the CDR3, the DNA is TGTGCCAGCAGTTTAAGGGGTCAGACCACAGATACGCAGTATTTT. Translating it yields CASSLRGQTTDTQYF.

This chain connects TRBV7-9 to TRBJ1-4; D unresolved. V was cut by 1 base and J by 7 bases, with 7 bases left in between. The CDR3 has 13 amino acids. CDR1 and CDR2 (germline): SEHNR, FQNEAQ (reference sequence). The CDR3 protein is CASSLGGLEKLFF. CDR3 DNA sequence: TGTGCCAGCAGCTTAGGAGGACTTGAAAAACTGTTTTTT. The full variable domain, its missing parts supplied by reference TRBV7-9 and TRBJ1-4, is DTGVSQNPRHKITKRGQNVTFRCDPISEHNRLYWYRQTLGQGPEFLTYFQNEAQLEKSRLLSDRFSAERPKGSFSTLEIQRTEQGDSAMYLCASSLGGLEKLFFGSGTQLSVL.

This clonotype was counted many times. The J gene is TRBJ1-1, the V gene TRBV10-3, with TRBD1 identical over 7 bases. CDR3 size: 13 residues. The V gene end was trimmed by 4 bases and the J gene end by 8 bases; junction bases not matched to a gene: 7. The germline V gene encodes CDR1 ENHRY and CDR2 SYGVKD. The DNA of the CDR3 is TGTGCCATCAGTGCGACTAAAGGGGGCGAAGCTTTCTTT. Amino acid sequence: CAISATKGGEAFF.

This clonotype has just a few counts. The genes are TRBV28 and TRBJ2-2, with 8 bases matching TRBD2. The germline gives CDR1 MDHEN, CDR2 SYDVKM. V lost 4 bases to trimming and J lost 5 bases; unmatched junction nucleotides: 6. The CDR3 has 15 amino acids. The CDR3 region is CASSSGGMATGELFF. For the CDR3, the DNA is TGTGCCAGCAGTTCGGGAGGGATGGCGACCGGGGAGCTGTTTTTT.

This clonotype occurred many times. This rearrangement joins TRBV3-1 to TRBJ2-3; TRBD1 matches at 8 bases. The CDR3 loop spans 15 amino acids. The trim removed 5 bases at V and 4 bases at J, leaving 8 bases unmatched. Germline V gene lookup returns CDR1 LGHDT and CDR2 YNNKEL (reference sequence). CDR3 sequence reads: CASSFTRGPADTQYF. CDR3 coding DNA: TGTGCCAGCAGCTTCACCAGGGGGCCGGCAGATACGCAGTATTTT.

At least ten counts were recorded for this clonotype. The rearrangement links TRBV20-1 to TRBJ1-5; 9 positions agree with TRBD1. Losses at the gene ends were 3 bases for V and 8 bases for J; bases not matched to a gene: 2. The germline gives CDR1 DFQATT, CDR2 SNEGSKA (reference sequence). CDR3 length: 12 amino acids. Here the CDR3 reads CSASTGGEPQHF. CDR3 nucleotide sequence: TGCAGTGCTAGTACAGGGGGCGAGCCCCAGCATTTT.